This T cell receptor beta chain is drawn from a study of T cell changes during pregnancy in multiple sclerosis. The repertoire was sequenced with immunoSEQ multiplex PCR; TCRdb's copy has only in-frame clones and lacks some. Altogether tens of thousands of clones are present, 94% being singletons, with the ten largest covering 1.5% to 2%. Sequencing used peripheral blood, obtained after pregnancy. The source is a female donor in good health, enrolled as a control in a pregnancy study.

CDR3 protein: CASSPGTGVEKLFF. As DNA, the CDR3 is TGTGCCAGCAGCCCCGGGACAGGGGTCGAAAAACTGTTTTTT. V gene TRBV5-4 combines with J gene TRBJ1-4; 10 bases fit TRBD1. The CDR3 extends over 14 amino acids. Germline CDR1 SGHNT, CDR2 YYREEE (reference sequence). V lost 4 bases to trimming and J lost 8 bases; unmatched junction nucleotides: 5.